This TCR beta chain was retrieved from a study of shared clonotypes between healthy human individuals. For the study at large: Donor ages ranged 18 to 49 years: two women, three men. Each donor's CD4 naive and CD4 memory cells filled three plates apiece, CD8 naive two, and CD8 memory one.

Per the study methods: ImmunoSEQ gave junction-only sequences without quality scores, so filtering differed. Measured with immunoSEQ multiplex PCR; TCRdb has only the in-frame clones, and not every one. V, J and clone size are those of that table, while D and trimming were read from the DNA. The sample has roughly 2,300,000 clones, approximately 90% seen once. General study findings and limits: Some naive CD4 clonotypes, 4% to 6%, turned up in common across several donors.

As for this clone: The antigen remains undetermined.

From germline, CDR1 is MNHNS and CDR2 SASEGT. The V end lost 3 bases, the J end lost 7 bases, and 10 bases lay between the germline ends. The CDR3 totals 13 residues. This TCR derives from a man younger than 35 in good health. Some clones in this sample may be carry-over from other donors' samples. The sequencing sample was made of naive CD4+ T cells from PBMCs. Subset here: CD45RA+ positively selected. The chain carries TRBV6-1 and TRBJ1-5, with D unclear. In DNA form, the CDR3 reads TGTGCCAGCAGTGAGAGGGTGGGGCAGCCCCAGCATTTT. This gives the protein CASSERVGQPQHF.